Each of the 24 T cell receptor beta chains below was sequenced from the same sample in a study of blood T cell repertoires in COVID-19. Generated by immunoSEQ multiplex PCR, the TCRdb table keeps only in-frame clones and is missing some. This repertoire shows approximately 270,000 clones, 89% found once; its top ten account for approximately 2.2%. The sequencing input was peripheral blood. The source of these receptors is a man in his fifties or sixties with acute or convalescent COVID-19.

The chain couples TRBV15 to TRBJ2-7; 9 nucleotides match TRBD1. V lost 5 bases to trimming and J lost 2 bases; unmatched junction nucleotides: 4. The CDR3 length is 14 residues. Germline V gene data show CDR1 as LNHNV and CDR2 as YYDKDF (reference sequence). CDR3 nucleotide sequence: TGTGCCACCAGCCGAGGGACAGGGCCCTACGAGCAGTACTTC. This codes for CATSRGTGPYEQYF.

CDR3 sequence reads: CASSLALQGGYTF. In DNA form, the CDR3 reads TGTGCCAGCAGCTTAGCCCTACAGGGTGGCTACACCTTC. The V call is TRBV7-9, the J call TRBJ1-2, with D possibly being TRBD1 (6 bases). The CDR3 has 13 residues. CDR1 SEHNR and CDR2 FQNEAQ come from the germline V gene (reference sequence). V dropped 0 bases and J dropped 7 bases, with 9 bases sitting between them.

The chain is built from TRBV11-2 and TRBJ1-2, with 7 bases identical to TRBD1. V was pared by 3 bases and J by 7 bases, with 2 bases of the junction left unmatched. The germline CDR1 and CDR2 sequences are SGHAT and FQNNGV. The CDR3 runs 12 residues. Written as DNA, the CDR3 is TGTGCCAGCAGCTTGTCAGGGGGTGGCTACACCTTC. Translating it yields CASSLSGGGYTF.

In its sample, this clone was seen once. The CDR3 DNA reads as TGCGCCAGCAGCTTGGACCCTGCGGGGGAAGGCAATCAGCCCCAGCATTTT. Translating gives CASSLDPAGEGNQPQHF. V is TRBV5-1 and J is TRBJ1-5; D perhaps matches TRBD1 (5 bases). The CDR3 loop spans 17 amino acids. Germline lookup yields CDR1 SGHRS and CDR2 YFSETQ. The ends were cut back, 0 bases at V and 2 bases at J, with 15 bases in the middle.

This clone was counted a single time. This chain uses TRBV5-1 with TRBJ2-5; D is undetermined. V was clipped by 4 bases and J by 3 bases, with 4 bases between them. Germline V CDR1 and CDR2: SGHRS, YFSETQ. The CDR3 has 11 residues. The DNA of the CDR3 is TGCGCCAGCAGCGACAAAGAGACCCAGTACTTC. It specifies CASSDKETQYF.

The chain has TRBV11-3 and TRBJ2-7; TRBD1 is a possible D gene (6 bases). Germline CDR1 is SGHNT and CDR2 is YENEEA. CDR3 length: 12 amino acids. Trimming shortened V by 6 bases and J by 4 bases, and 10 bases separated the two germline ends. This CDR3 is CASSTGNYEQYF. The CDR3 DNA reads TGTGCCAGCAGTACAGGGAATTACGAGCAGTACTTC.

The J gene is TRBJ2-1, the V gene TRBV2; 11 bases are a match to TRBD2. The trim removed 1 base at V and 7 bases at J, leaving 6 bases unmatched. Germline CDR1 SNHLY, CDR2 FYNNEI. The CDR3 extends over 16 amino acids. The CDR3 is CASSEGMPSGGNEQFF. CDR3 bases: TGTGCCAGCAGTGAAGGGATGCCTAGCGGGGGGAATGAGCAGTTCTTC.

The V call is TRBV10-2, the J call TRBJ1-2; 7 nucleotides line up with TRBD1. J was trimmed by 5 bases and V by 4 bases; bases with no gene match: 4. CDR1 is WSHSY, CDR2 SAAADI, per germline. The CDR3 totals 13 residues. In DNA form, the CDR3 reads TGCGCCAGCAGTGCCGGGACAGCTTATGGCTACACCTTC. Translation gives CASSAGTAYGYTF.

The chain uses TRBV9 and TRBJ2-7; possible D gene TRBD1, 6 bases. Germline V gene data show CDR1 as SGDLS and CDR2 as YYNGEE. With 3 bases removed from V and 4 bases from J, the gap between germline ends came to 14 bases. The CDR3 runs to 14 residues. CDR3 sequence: CASSATGHTYEQYF. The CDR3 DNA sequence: TGTGCCAGCAGCGCTACGGGACACACTTACGAGCAGTACTTC.

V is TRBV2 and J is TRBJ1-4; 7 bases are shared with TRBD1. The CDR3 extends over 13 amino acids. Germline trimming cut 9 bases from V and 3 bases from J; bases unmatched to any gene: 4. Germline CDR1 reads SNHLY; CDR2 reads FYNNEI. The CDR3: CARQGVANEKLFF. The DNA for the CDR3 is TGTGCCAGGCAGGGGGTAGCTAATGAAAAACTGTTTTTT.

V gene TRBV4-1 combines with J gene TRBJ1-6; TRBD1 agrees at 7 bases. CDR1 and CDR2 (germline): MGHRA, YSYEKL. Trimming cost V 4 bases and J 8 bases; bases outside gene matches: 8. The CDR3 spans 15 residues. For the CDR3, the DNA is TGCGCCAGCAGCCCCCACAGGGGTGCCGATTCACCCCTCCACTTT. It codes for CASSPHRGADSPLHF.

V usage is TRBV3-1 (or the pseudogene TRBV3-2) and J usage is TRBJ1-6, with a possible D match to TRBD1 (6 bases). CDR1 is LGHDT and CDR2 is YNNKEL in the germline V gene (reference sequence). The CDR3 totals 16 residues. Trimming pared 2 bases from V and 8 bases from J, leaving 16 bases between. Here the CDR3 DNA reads TGTGCCAGCAGCCAATTGCTACAGGGTTCACATTCACCCCTCCACTTT. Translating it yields CASSQLLQGSHSPLHF.

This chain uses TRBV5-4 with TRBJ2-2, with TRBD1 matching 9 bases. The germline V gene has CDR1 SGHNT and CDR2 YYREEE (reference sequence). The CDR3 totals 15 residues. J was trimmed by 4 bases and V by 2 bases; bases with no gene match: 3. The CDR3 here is CASSFDRGGTGELFF. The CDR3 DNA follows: TGTGCCAGCAGCTTTGACAGGGGGGGCACCGGGGAGCTGTTTTTT.

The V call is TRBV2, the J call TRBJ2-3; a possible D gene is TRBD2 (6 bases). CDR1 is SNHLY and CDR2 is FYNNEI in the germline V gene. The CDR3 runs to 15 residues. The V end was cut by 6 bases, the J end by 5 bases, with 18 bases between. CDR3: CASRRDLDRGDTQYF. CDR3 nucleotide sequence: TGTGCCAGCAGGCGGGACCTAGACCGAGGAGATACGCAGTATTTT.

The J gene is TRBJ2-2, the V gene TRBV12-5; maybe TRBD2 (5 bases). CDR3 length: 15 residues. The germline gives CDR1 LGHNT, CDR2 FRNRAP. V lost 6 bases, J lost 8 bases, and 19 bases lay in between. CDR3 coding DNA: TGTGCTAGTGGCCAAGGACTCCCTGAGGAAGGGGAGCTGTTTTTT. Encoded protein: CASGQGLPEEGELFF. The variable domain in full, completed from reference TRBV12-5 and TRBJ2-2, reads DARVTQTPRHKVTEMGQEVTMRCQPILGHNTVFWYRQTMMQGLELLAYFRNRAPLDDSGMPKDRFSAEMPDATLATLKIQPSEPRDSAVYFCASGQGLPEEGELFFGEGSRLTVL.

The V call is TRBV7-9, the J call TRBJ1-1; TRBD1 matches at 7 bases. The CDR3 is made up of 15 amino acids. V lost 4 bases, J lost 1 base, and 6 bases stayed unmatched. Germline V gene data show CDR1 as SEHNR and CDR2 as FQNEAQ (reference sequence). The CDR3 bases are TGTGCCAGCAGCTCCCGGGACAGATCGAACACTGAAGCTTTCTTT. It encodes CASSSRDRSNTEAFF.

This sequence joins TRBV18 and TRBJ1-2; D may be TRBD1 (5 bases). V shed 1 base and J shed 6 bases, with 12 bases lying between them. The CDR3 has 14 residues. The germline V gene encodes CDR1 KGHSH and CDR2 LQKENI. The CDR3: CASSPLVAGNGYTF. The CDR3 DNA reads TGTGCCAGCTCACCACTGGTGGCAGGGAATGGCTACACCTTC.

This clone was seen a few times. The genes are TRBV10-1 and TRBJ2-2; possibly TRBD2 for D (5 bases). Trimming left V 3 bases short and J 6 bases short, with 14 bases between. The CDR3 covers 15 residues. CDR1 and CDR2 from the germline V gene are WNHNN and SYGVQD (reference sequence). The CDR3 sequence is CASSDVLGRAGELFF. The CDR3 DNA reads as TGCGCCAGCAGTGATGTACTAGGAAGAGCCGGGGAGCTGTTTTTT.

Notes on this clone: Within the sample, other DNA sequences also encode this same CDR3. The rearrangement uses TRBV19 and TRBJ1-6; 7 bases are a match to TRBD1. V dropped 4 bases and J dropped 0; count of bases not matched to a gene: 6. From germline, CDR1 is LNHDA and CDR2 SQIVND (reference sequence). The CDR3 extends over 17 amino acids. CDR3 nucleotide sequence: TGTGCCAGTAGTACCACAGGGGTGAGCTCCTATAATTCACCCCTCCACTTT. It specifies CASSTTGVSSYNSPLHF.

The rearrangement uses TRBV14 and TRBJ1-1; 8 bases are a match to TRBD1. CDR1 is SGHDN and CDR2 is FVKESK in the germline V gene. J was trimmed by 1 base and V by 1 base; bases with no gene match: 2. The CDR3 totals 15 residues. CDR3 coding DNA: TGTGCCAGCAGCCAAGCAGGGGGCCCGAACACTGAAGCTTTCTTT. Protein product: CASSQAGGPNTEAFF. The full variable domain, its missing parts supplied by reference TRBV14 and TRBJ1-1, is EAGVTQFPSHSVIEKGQTVTLRCDPISGHDNLYWYRRVMGKEIKFLLHFVKESKQDESGMPNNRFLAERTGGTYSTLKVQPAELEDSGVYFCASSQAGGPNTEAFFGQGTRLTVV.

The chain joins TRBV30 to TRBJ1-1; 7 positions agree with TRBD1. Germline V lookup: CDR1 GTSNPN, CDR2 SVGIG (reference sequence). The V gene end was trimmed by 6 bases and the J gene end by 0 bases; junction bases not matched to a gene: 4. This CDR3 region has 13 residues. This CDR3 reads CACKGAVNTEAFF. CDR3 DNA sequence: TGTGCCTGCAAGGGGGCCGTGAACACTGAAGCTTTCTTT.

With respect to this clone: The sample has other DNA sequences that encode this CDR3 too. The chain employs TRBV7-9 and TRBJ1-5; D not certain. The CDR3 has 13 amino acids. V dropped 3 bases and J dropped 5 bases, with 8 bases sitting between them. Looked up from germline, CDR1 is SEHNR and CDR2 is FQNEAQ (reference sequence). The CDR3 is CASSFVGDQPQHF. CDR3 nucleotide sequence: TGTGCCAGCAGCTTCGTGGGCGATCAGCCCCAGCATTTT.

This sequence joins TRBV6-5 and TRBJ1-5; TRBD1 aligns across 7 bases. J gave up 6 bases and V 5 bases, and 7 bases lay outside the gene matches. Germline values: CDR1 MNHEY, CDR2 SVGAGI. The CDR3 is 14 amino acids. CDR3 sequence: CASSKPGGSQPQHF. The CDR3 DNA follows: TGTGCCAGCAGTAAACCAGGGGGTAGTCAGCCCCAGCATTTT.

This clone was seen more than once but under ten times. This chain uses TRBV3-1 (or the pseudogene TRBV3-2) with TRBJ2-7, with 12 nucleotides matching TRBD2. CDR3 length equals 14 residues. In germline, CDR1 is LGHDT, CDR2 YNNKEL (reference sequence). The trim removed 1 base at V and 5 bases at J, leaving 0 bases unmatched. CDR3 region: CASSQGLAGDEQYF. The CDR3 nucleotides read TGTGCCAGCAGCCAAGGACTAGCGGGGGACGAGCAGTACTTC.